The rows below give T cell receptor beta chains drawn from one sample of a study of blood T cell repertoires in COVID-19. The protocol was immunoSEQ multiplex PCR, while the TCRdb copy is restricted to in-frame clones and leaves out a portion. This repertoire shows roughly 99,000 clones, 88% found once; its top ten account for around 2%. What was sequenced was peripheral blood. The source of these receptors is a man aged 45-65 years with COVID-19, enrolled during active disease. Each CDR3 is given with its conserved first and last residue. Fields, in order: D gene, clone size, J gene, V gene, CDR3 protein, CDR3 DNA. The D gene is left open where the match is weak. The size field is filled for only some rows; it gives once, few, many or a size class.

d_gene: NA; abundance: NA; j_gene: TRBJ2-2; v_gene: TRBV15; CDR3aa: CATSTAGELFF; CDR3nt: TGTGCCACCAGCACTGCCGGGGAGCTGTTTTTT
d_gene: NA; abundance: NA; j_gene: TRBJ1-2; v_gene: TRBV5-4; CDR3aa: CASSFDTSYGYTF; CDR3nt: TGTGCCAGCAGCTTTGACACCTCCTATGGCTACACCTTC
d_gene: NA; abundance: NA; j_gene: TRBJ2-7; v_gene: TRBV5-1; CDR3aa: CASSTPDRPGPYEQYF; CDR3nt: TGCGCCAGCAGCACCCCAGACAGGCCAGGACCCTACGAGCAGTACTTC
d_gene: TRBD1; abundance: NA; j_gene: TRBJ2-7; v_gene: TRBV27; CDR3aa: CASSPRTGPYEQYF; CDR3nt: TGTGCCAGCAGTCCCCGGACAGGGCCCTACGAGCAGTACTTC
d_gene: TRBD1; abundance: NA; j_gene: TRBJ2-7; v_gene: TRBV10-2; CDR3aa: CASSNSRDRGFHEQYF; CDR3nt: TGCGCCAGCAGTAACTCCCGGGACAGGGGGTTTCACGAGCAGTACTTC
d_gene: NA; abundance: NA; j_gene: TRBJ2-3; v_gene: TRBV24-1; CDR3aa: CATSQRRTDTQYF; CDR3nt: TGTGCCACCAGTCAGCGGAGAACAGATACGCAGTATTTT
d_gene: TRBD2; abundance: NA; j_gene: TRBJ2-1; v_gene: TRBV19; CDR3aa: CASRVAGSVDEQFF; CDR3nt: TGTGCCAGTAGAGTAGCGGGGAGTGTGGATGAGCAGTTCTTC
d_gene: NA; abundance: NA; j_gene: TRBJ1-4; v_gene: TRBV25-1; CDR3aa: CASSDHTGWGEKLFF; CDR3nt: TGTGCCAGCAGTGACCACACAGGGTGGGGTGAAAAACTGTTTTTT
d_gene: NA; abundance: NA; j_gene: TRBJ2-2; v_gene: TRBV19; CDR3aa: CASSGTGELFF; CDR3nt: TGTGCCAGTTCGGGCACCGGGGAGCTGTTTTTT
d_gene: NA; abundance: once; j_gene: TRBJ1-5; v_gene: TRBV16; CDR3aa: CASSQSGDNQPQHF; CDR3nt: TGTGCCAGCAGCCAATCCGGGGACAATCAGCCCCAGCATTTT
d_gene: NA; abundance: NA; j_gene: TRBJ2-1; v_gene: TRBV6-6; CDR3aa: CASRVEDTNSYNEQFF; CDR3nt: TGTGCCAGCCGCGTTGAGGACACGAACTCCTACAATGAGCAGTTCTTC
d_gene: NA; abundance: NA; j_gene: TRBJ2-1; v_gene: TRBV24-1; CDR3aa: CATSDLGPTGSRNEQFF; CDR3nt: TGTGCCACCAGTGATTTGGGGCCCACGGGGTCGAGAAATGAGCAGTTCTTC
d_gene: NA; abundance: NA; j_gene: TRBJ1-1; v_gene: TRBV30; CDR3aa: CAWKKGGDAFF; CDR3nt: TGTGCCTGGAAAAAAGGGGGAGACGCTTTCTTT
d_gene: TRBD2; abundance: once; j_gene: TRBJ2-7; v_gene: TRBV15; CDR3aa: CATSREGGGRYEQYF; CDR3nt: TGTGCCACCAGCAGAGAGGGCGGGGGACGCTACGAGCAGTACTTC
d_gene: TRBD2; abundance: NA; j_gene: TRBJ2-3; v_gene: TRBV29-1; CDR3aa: CSVESRLAGSTDTQYF; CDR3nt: TGCAGCGTTGAGAGCCGACTAGCGGGGAGCACAGATACGCAGTATTTT
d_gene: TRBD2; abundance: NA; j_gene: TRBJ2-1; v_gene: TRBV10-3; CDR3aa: CAISWTSGGINEQFF; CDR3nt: TGTGCCATCAGCTGGACTAGCGGGGGGATCAATGAGCAGTTCTTC
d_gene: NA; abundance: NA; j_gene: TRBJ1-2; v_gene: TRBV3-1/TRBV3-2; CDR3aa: CASSPAGYYGYTF; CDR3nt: TGTGCCAGCAGCCCGGCAGGGTACTATGGCTACACCTTC
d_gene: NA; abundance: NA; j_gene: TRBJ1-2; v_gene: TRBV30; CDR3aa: CAWSVLESGRNGYTF; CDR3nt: TGTGCCTGGAGTGTACTCGAGTCAGGGCGAAATGGCTACACCTTC
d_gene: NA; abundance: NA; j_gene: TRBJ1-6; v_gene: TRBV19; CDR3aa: CASSTDKYNSPLHF; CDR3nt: TGTGCCAGTAGTACCGACAAGTATAATTCACCCCTCCACTTT
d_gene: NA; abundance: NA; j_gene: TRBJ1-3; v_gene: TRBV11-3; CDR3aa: CASSLTGPGNTIYF; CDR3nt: TGTGCCAGCAGCCTGACAGGTCCCGGAAACACCATATATTTT
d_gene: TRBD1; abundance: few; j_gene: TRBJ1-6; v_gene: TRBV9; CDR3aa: CASSPGTVNSPLHF; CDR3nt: TGTGCCAGCAGCCCCGGGACAGTAAATTCACCCCTCCACTTT
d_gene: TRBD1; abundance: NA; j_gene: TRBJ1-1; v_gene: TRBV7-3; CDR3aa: CASSRDRNTEAFF; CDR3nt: TGTGCCAGCAGCCGGGACAGGAACACTGAAGCTTTCTTT
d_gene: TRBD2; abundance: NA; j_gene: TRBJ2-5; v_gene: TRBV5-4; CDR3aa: CASSSRTSGGAETQYF; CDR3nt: TGTGCCAGCAGCTCAAGGACTAGCGGGGGGGCGGAGACCCAGTACTTC
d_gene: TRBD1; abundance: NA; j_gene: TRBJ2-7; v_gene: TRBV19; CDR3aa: CASSPGTGGEQYF; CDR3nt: TGTGCCAGTAGTCCTGGGACAGGGGGCGAGCAGTACTTC
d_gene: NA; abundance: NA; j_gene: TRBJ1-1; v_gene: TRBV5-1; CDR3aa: CASSLVSDTEAFF; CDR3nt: TGCGCCAGCAGCTTGGTCTCCGACACTGAAGCTTTCTTT
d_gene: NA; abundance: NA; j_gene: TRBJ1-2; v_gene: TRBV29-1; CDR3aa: CSGWGGGNYGYTF; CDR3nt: TGCAGCGGGTGGGGAGGAGGAAACTATGGCTACACCTTC
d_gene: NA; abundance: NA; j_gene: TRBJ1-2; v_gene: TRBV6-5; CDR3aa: CASTSRSYYGYTF; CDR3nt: TGTGCCAGCACCTCTCGGAGTTACTATGGCTACACCTTC
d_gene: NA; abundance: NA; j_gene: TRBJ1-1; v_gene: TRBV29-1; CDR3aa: CSVSPTGGFTEAFF; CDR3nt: TGCAGCGTCTCCCCGACAGGAGGATTCACTGAAGCTTTCTTT
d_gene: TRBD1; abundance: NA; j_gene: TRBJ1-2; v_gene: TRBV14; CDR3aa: CASSPLETGGRSGYTF; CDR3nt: TGTGCCAGCAGCCCTTTGGAGACAGGGGGACGTTCAGGCTACACCTTC
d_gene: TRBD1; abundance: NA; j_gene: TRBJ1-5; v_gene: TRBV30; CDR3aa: CAWNRGSGQPQHF; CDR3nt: TGTGCCTGGAACAGGGGGTCTGGTCAGCCCCAGCATTTT
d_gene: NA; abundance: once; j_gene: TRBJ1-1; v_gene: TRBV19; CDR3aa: CASSTQTGREAFF; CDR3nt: TGTGCCAGTAGTACCCAGACAGGAAGAGAAGCTTTCTTT
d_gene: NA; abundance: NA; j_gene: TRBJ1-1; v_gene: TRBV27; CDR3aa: CASRWAYNTEAFF; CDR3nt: TGTGCCAGCAGGTGGGCCTATAACACTGAAGCTTTCTTT
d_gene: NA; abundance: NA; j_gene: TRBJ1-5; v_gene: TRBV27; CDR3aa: CASSSTGMEPQHF; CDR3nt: TGTGCCAGCAGCTCAACGGGGATGGAGCCCCAGCATTTT
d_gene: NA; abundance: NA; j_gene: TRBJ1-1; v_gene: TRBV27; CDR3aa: CASSLSPGEAEAFF; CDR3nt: TGTGCCAGCAGTTTATCCCCCGGGGAGGCTGAAGCTTTCTTT